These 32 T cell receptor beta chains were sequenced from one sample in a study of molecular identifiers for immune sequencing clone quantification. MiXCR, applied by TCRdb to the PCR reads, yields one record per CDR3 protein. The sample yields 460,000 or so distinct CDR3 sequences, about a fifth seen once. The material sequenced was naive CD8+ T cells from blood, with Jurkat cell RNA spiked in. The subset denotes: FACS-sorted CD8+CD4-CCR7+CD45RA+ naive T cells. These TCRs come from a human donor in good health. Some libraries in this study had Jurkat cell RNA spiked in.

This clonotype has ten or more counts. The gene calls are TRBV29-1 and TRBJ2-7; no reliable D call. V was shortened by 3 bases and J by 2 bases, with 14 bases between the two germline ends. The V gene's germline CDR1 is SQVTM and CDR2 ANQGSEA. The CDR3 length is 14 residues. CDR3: CSVEPKGRPYEQYF. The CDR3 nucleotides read TGCAGCGTTGAGCCAAAGGGCCGACCCTACGAGCAGTACTTC.

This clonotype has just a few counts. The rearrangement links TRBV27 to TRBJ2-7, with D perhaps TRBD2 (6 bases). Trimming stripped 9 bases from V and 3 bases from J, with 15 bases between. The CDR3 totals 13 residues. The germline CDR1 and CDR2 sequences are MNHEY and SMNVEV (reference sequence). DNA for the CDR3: TGTGCCAGTACCTCGTCGCGGGGCTACGAGCAGTACTTC. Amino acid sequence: CASTSSRGYEQYF.

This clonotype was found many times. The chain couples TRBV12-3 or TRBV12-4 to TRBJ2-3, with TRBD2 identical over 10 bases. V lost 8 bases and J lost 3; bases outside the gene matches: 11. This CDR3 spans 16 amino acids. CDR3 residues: CASETSGRVGTDTQYF. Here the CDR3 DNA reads TGTGCCAGCGAGACGAGCGGGAGGGTGGGGACAGATACGCAGTATTTT.

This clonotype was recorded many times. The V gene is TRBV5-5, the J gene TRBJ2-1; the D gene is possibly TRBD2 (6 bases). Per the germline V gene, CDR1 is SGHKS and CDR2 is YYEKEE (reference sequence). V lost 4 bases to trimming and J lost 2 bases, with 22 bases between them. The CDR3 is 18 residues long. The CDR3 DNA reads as TGTGCCAGCAGCGCGGGTCCTCCGGGAGCGTTCCCCTACAATGAGCAGTTCTTC. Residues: CASSAGPPGAFPYNEQFF.

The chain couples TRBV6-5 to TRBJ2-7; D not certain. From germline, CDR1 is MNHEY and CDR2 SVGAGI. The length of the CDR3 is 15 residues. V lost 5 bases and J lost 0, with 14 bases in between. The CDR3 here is CASSEDYSPSYEQYF. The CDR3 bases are TGTGCCAGCAGTGAGGATTATTCCCCCTCCTACGAGCAGTACTTC.

CDR3 DNA sequence: TGTGCCAGCTCGCCGATAGCGGGGGCCAGCTACAATGAGCAGTTCTTC. The encoded protein is CASSPIAGASYNEQFF. V usage is TRBV6-5 and J usage is TRBJ2-1, with 9 nucleotides matching TRBD2. Per the germline V gene, CDR1 is MNHEY and CDR2 is SVGAGI. Germline trimming cut 8 bases from V and 3 bases from J; bases unmatched to any gene: 11. This CDR3 is built from 16 residues.

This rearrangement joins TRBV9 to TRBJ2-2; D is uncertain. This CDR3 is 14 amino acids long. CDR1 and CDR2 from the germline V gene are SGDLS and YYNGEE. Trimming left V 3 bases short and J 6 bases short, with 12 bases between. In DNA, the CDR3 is TGTGCCAGCAGCGGCCCTAGGACCTCCGGGGAGCTGTTTTTT. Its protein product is CASSGPRTSGELFF.

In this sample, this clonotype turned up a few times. This CDR3 reads CASSSTFENEKLFF. CDR3 nucleotides: TGTGCCAGCAGCAGCACTTTCGAGAATGAAAAACTGTTTTTT. The rearrangement joins TRBV7-9 to TRBJ1-4, with no clear D. Trimming removed 5 bases at V and 5 bases at J, with 12 bases between. Germline V CDR1 and CDR2: SEHNR, FQNEAQ (reference sequence). The CDR3 consists of 14 residues.

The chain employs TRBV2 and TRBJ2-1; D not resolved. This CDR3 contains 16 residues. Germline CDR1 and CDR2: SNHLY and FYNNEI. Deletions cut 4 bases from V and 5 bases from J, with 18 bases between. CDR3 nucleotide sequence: TGTGCCAGCAGTGGAAGCCTCGGCCCCCCGAACAATGAGCAGTTCTTC. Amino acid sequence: CASSGSLGPPNNEQFF.

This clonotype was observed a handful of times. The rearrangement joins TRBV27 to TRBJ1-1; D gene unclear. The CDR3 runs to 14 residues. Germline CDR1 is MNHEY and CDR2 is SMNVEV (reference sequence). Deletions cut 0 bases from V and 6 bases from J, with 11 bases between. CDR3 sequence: CASSLSWWGAEAFF. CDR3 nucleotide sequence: TGTGCCAGCAGTTTATCGTGGTGGGGAGCTGAAGCTTTCTTT.

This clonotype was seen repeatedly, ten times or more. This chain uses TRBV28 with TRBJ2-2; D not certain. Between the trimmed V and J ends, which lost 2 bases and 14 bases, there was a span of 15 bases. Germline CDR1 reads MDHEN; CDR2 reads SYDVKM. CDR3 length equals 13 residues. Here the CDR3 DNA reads TGTGCCAGCAGTTTAGTTTCAACTACACTCCTGTTTTTT. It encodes CASSLVSTTLLFF.

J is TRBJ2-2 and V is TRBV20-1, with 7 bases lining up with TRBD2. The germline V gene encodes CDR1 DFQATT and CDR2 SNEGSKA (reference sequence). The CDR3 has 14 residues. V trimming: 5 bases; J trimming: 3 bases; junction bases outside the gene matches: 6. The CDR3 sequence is CSAGLVGDTGELFF. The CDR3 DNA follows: TGCAGTGCTGGACTAGTGGGAGACACCGGGGAGCTGTTTTTT.

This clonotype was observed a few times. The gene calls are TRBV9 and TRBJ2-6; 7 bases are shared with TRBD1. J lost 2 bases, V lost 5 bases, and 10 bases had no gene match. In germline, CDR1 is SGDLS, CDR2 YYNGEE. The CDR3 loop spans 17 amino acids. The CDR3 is CASSVLGTATGANVLTF. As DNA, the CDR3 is TGTGCCAGCAGTGTACTTGGGACAGCTACTGGGGCCAACGTCCTGACTTTC.

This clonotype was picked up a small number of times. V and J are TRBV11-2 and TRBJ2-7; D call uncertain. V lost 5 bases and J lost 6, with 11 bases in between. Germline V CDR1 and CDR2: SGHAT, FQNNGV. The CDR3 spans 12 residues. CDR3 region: CASSTNSGEQYF. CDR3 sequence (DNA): TGTGCCAGCAGCACCAACTCGGGCGAGCAGTACTTC.

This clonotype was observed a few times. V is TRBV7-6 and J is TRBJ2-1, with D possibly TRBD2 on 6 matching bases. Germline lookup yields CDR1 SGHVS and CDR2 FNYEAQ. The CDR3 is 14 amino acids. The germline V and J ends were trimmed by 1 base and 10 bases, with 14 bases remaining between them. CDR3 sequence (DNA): TGTGCCAGCAGCTTAGAGGCCTCTAGCGAAGAGCAGTTCTTC. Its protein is CASSLEASSEEQFF.

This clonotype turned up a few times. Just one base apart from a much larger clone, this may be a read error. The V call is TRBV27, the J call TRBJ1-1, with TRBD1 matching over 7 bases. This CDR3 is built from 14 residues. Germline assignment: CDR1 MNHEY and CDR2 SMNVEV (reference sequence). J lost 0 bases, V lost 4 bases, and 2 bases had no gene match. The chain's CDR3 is CASSWDSLNTEAFF. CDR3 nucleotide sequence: TGTGCCAGCAGTTGGGACAGCCTGAACACTGAAGCTTTCTTT.

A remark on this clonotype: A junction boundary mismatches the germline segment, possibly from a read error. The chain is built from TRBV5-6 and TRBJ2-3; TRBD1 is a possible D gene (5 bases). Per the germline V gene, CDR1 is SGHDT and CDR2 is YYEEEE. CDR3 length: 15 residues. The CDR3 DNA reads TGTGCCAGCAGCCTAGGGGCCTCTTCCACAGATACGCGGTATTTT. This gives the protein CASSLGASSTDTRYF.

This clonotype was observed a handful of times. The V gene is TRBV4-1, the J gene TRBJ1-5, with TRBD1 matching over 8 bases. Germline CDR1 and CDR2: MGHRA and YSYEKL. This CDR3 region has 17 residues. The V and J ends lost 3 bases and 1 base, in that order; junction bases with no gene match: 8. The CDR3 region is CASSHHADRVSNQPQHF. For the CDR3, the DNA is TGCGCCAGCAGCCACCACGCGGACAGGGTAAGCAATCAGCCCCAGCATTTT.

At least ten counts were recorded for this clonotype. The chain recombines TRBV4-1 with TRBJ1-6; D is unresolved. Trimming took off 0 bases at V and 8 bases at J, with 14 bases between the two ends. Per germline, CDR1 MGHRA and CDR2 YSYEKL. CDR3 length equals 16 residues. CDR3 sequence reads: CASSQDAGIGYSPLHF. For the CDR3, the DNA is TGCGCCAGCAGCCAAGATGCCGGGATAGGGTATTCACCCCTCCACTTT.

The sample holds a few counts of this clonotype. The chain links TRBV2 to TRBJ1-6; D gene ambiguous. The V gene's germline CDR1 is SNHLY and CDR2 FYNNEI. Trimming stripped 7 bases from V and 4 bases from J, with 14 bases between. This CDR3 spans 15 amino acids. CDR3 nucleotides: TGTGCCAGCACCACAGAAAGCAAATATAATTCACCCCTCCACTTT. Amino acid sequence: CASTTESKYNSPLHF.

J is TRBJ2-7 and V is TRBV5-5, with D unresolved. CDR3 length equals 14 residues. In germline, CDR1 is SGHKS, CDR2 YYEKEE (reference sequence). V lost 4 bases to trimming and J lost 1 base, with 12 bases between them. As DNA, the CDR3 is TGTGCCAGCAGCGGAAACGGATATTCCTACGAGCAGTACTTC. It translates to CASSGNGYSYEQYF.

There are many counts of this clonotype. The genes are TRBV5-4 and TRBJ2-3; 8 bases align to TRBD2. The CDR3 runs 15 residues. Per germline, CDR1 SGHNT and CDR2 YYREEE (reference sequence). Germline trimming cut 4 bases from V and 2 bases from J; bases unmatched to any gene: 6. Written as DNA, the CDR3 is TGTGCCAGCAGCCTTCGGCGGGAGGTCACAGATACGCAGTATTTT. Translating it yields CASSLRREVTDTQYF.

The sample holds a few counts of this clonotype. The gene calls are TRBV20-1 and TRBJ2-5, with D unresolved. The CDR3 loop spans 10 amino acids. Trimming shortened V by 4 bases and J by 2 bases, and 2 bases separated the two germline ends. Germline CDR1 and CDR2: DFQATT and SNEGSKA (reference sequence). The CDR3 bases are TGCAGTGCTATACAAGAGACCCAGTACTTC. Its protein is CSAIQETQYF.

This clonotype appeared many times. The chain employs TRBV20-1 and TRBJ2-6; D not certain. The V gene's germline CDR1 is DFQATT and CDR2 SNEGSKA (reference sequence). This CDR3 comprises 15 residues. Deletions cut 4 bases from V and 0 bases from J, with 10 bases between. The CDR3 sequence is CSANLVGSGANVLTF. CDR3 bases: TGCAGTGCTAACCTTGTTGGCTCTGGGGCCAACGTCCTGACTTTC.

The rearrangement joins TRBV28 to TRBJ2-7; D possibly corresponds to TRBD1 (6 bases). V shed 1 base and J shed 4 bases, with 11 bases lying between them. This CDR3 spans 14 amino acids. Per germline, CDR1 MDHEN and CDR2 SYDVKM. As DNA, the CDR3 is TGTGCCAGCAGTTTATCACAGGGTTTTTACGAGCAGTACTTC. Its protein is CASSLSQGFYEQYF.

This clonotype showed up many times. The CDR3 is CASSLGTYTEAFF. The CDR3 nucleotides are TGTGCCAGCAGCTTGGGGACGTACACTGAAGCTTTCTTT. The rearrangement joins TRBV5-6 to TRBJ1-1, with D hard to call. Germline CDR1 SGHDT, CDR2 YYEEEE. V lost 0 bases to trimming and J lost 3 bases, with 6 bases between them. The CDR3 loop spans 13 amino acids.

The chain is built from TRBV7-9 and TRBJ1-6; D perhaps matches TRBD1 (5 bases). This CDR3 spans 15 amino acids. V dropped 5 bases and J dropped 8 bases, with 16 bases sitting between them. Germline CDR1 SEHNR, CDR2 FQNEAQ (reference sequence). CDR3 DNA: TGTGCCAGCAGCCCGCGGGACGGGGAATATTCACCCCTCCACTTT. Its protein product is CASSPRDGEYSPLHF.

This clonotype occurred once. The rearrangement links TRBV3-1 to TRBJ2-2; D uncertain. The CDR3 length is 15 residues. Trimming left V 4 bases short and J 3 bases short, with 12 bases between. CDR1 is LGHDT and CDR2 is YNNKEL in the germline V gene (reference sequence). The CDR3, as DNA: TGTGCCAGCAGCCGAGCACCTCATGACACCGGGGAGCTGTTTTTT. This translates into CASSRAPHDTGELFF.

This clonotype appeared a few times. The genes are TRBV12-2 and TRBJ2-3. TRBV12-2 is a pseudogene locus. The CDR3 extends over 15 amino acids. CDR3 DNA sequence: TGTGCAAGTCGCCGCCGCGACGGCGTCACAGATACGCAGTATTTT. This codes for CASRRRDGVTDTQYF.

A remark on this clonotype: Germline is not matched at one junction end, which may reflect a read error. This CDR3 is CAGSPRTSGGIDTQYF. CDR3 DNA sequence: TGTGCCGGCAGTCCTAGGACTAGCGGGGGGATAGATACGCAGTATTTT. This chain links TRBV12-3 or TRBV12-4 with TRBJ2-3, with 14 bases aligning to TRBD2. The CDR3 contains 16 residues.

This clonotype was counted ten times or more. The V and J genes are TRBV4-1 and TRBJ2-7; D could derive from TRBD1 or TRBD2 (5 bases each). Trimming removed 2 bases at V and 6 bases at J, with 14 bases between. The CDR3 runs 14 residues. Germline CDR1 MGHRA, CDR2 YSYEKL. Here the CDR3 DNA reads TGCGCCAGCAGCCAATCGTGGGGGTTCGGCGAGCAGTACTTC. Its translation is CASSQSWGFGEQYF.

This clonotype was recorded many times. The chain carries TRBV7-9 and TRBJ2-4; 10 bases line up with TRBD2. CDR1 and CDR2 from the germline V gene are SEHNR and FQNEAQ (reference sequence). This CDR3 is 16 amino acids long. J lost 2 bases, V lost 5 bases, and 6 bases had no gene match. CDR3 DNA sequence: TGTGCCAGCAGCCCTGTAGCGGGAGGAACCAAAAACATTCAGTACTTC. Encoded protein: CASSPVAGGTKNIQYF.